These 21 T cell receptor beta chains share one sample of origin, sequenced in a study of blood T cell repertoires in COVID-19 (dated by TCRdb to the early 2020s). The protocol used for the library was the immunoSEQ multiplex PCR assay. The source is immuneACCESS, and TCRdb retained only in-frame sequences with V and J called. Part of the clones is not carried over; for the studies checked, unresolved V genes explain less than half of this, and the remainder is unexplained. In this sample the table shows 150,000 to 200,000 clones, roughly 84% of which occur a single time. The ten top clones hold 11% to 15% of the sample. Sequenced sample: peripheral blood. Receptors were obtained from a man between 18 and 29 years old with active or convalescent COVID-19.

This clone was detected once. V and J are TRBV2 and TRBJ2-2; D perhaps matches TRBD1 (5 bases). Trimming took off 2 bases at V and 10 bases at J, with 14 bases between the two ends. The CDR3 contains 14 residues. Germline V gene data show CDR1 as SNHLY and CDR2 as FYNNEI. The CDR3 sequence is CASSERQGLMELFF. CDR3 nucleotide sequence: TGTGCCAGCAGTGAACGTCAGGGTCTCATGGAGCTGTTTTTT.

This clone was observed a handful of times. The chain carries TRBV2 and TRBJ2-1; D is possibly TRBD1 (6 bases). V was pared by 6 bases and J by 6 bases, with 12 bases between. This CDR3 has 13 residues. Per germline, CDR1 SNHLY and CDR2 FYNNEI. Written as DNA, the CDR3 is TGTGCCAGCAGCATACAGGGTCTCAATGAGCAGTTCTTC. Translation: CASSIQGLNEQFF.

This chain connects TRBV2 to TRBJ1-2; D uncertain. In germline, CDR1 is SNHLY, CDR2 FYNNEI. Deletions cut 8 bases from V and 4 bases from J, with 11 bases between. CDR3 length: 12 residues. CDR3 residues: CASRLGSYGYTF. For the CDR3, the DNA is TGTGCCAGCCGATTGGGGAGCTATGGCTACACCTTC.

The rearrangement links TRBV10-1 to TRBJ2-2, with TRBD1 matching over 7 bases. J gave up 4 bases and V 10 bases, and 15 bases lay outside the gene matches. The CDR3 is 16 residues long. Germline V gene data show CDR1 as WNHNN and CDR2 as SYGVQD (reference sequence). CDR3 region: CAISSGWTGGTGELFF. CDR3 DNA sequence: TGCGCCATCTCCTCCGGGTGGACAGGAGGCACCGGGGAGCTGTTTTTT.

The chain combines TRBV5-1 with TRBJ1-6, with D possibly matching TRBD1 (5 bases). Trimming left V 0 bases short and J 6 bases short, with 13 bases between. The CDR3 spans 16 residues. Germline values: CDR1 SGHRS, CDR2 YFSETQ. CDR3 nucleotide sequence: TGCGCCAGCAGCTTGGATCCCCCGGGGGGTAATTCACCCCTCCACTTT. As protein: CASSLDPPGGNSPLHF.

As regards this clone: The identical CDR3 is also encoded by other nucleotide sequences in the sample. This rearrangement joins TRBV10-3 to TRBJ1-5; the D is unclear. CDR3 length: 14 residues. Germline V gene sequence: CDR1 ENHRY, CDR2 SYGVKD. V was cut by 4 bases and J by 2 bases, with 9 bases left in between. CDR3 in amino acids: CAISGSQGNQPQHF. The DNA for the CDR3 is TGTGCCATCAGTGGAAGCCAGGGCAATCAGCCCCAGCATTTT.

In DNA form, the CDR3 reads TGTGCCACCAGTGACCATGGACAGGGGACGTATGGCTACACCTTC. It specifies CATSDHGQGTYGYTF. This chain joins TRBV24-1 and TRBJ1-2, with TRBD1 identical over 9 bases. Germline V gene lookup returns CDR1 KGHDR and CDR2 SFDVKD. With 4 bases clipped from V and 5 bases from J, the junction kept 7 bases outside the gene matches. The CDR3 loop spans 15 amino acids.

This sequence joins TRBV6-4 and TRBJ1-5, with D maybe TRBD1 (6 bases). Germline V gene lookup returns CDR1 MRHNA and CDR2 SNTAGT. V was cut by 10 bases and J by 0 bases, with 19 bases left in between. The CDR3 runs to 16 residues. The CDR3 bases are TGTGCCACCGGGAGGGGGGGGAGGTATAGCAATCAGCCCCAGCATTTT. Protein product: CATGRGGRYSNQPQHF.

The V and J genes are TRBV7-2 and TRBJ1-5; D is unresolved. The CDR3 spans 16 residues. Germline V gene data show CDR1 as SGHTA and CDR2 as FQGNSA. With 0 bases removed from V and 0 bases from J, the gap between germline ends came to 9 bases. CDR3 coding DNA: TGTGCCAGCAGCTTAGCGCGAGCGTATAGCAATCAGCCCCAGCATTTT. Its translation: CASSLARAYSNQPQHF.

V gene TRBV19 combines with J gene TRBJ1-5; 8 positions match TRBD1. This CDR3 spans 14 amino acids. The ends lost 6 bases at V and 5 bases at J; junction bases unmatched: 6. CDR1 is LNHDA, CDR2 SQIVND, per germline (reference sequence). CDR3 sequence: CASSLDRVHQPQHF. For the CDR3, the DNA is TGTGCCAGTAGCCTGGACAGGGTACATCAGCCCCAGCATTTT. The full variable domain, in which reference TRBV19 and TRBJ1-5 provide the parts outside the CDR3, is DGGITQSPKYLFRKEGQNVTLSCEQNLNHDAMYWYRQDPGQGLRLIYYSQIVNDFQKGDIAEGYSVSREKKESFPLTVTSAQKNPTAFYLCASSLDRVHQPQHFGDGTRLSIL.

This clone was found a few times. This chain connects TRBV19 to TRBJ2-7, with D maybe TRBD1 (5 bases). CDR1 and CDR2 (germline): LNHDA, SQIVND (reference sequence). This CDR3 has 15 residues. V dropped 3 bases and J dropped 5 bases, with 17 bases sitting between them. The CDR3 protein is CASSMVRAFQDEQYF. CDR3 sequence (DNA): TGTGCCAGTAGTATGGTCAGGGCGTTTCAGGACGAGCAGTACTTC. Full variable domain (missing parts from reference TRBV19 and TRBJ2-7): DGGITQSPKYLFRKEGQNVTLSCEQNLNHDAMYWYRQDPGQGLRLIYYSQIVNDFQKGDIAEGYSVSREKKESFPLTVTSAQKNPTAFYLCASSMVRAFQDEQYFGPGTRLTVT.

The chain couples TRBV7-2 to TRBJ2-5; 7 positions match TRBD1. The germline CDR1 and CDR2 sequences are SGHTA and FQGNSA. The CDR3 is 14 residues long. V shed 4 bases and J 4 bases; nucleotides not matched to a gene: 6. The CDR3 DNA reads as TGTGCCAGCAGCTCGTTAGGGGGCAGAGAGACCCAGTACTTC. Protein product: CASSSLGGRETQYF.

The table lists this clone with a few counts. This chain joins TRBV20-1 and TRBJ1-1, with D unresolved. Germline values: CDR1 DFQATT, CDR2 SNEGSKA (reference sequence). CDR3 length: 12 residues. Trimming cost V 3 bases and J 7 bases, with 12 bases left between them. The CDR3 protein is CSASRTTIEAFF. CDR3 nucleotide sequence: TGCAGTGCTAGTAGAACCACAATTGAAGCTTTCTTT.

The J gene is TRBJ2-1, the V gene TRBV7-3; 9 bases line up with TRBD2. The CDR3 totals 13 residues. With 5 bases clipped from V and 6 bases from J, the junction kept 2 bases outside the gene matches. The V gene's germline CDR1 is SGHTA and CDR2 FQGTGA. The CDR3 DNA reads as TGTGCCAGCAGCCTGGGACTAGCCAATGAGCAGTTCTTC. This gives the protein CASSLGLANEQFF.

This clone was observed a few times. DNA for the CDR3: TGCGCCAGCAGCCCGTCACAGGGGTACCAAGAGACCCAGTACTTC. Protein product: CASSPSQGYQETQYF. This chain joins TRBV5-1 and TRBJ2-5; 7 bases match TRBD1. V was pared by 4 bases and J by 0 bases, with 6 bases of the junction left unmatched. CDR3 length: 15 residues. CDR1 is SGHRS and CDR2 is YFSETQ in the germline V gene.

The rearrangement joins TRBV6-4 to TRBJ2-1; 12 bases agree with TRBD2. The germline V gene has CDR1 MRHNA and CDR2 SNTAGT. CDR3 length: 16 residues. The ends lost 3 bases at V and 6 bases at J; junction bases unmatched: 6. Written as DNA, the CDR3 is TGTGCCAGCAGTGAGTCGGCTAGCGGGGGGGCCAATGAGCAGTTCTTC. Its translation is CASSESASGGANEQFF.

This clone was recorded only once. The chain has TRBV5-4 and TRBJ1-2, with 7 bases matching TRBD1. Germline V gives CDR1 SGHNT, CDR2 YYREEE (reference sequence). The V and J ends lost 0 bases and 8 bases, in that order; junction bases with no gene match: 7. This CDR3 spans 14 amino acids. CDR3 region: CASSLDRGVRGYTF. The CDR3, as DNA: TGTGCCAGCAGCTTGGACAGGGGAGTAAGGGGCTACACCTTC.

The chain combines TRBV7-2 with TRBJ1-5; 8 nucleotides align to TRBD1. Unmatched junction bases numbered 6, after V lost 5 bases and J lost 6 bases. From germline, CDR1 is SGHTA and CDR2 FQGNSA. This CDR3 region has 14 residues. CDR3 residues: CASSKDREGQPQHF. The DNA of the CDR3 is TGTGCCAGCAGCAAGGACAGGGAGGGTCAGCCCCAGCATTTT.

This chain connects TRBV6-5 to TRBJ2-5; 12 bases align to TRBD2. CDR1 and CDR2 from the germline V gene are MNHEY and SVGAGI. After removal of 6 bases from V and 6 bases from J, the junction contained 8 bases not matched to a gene. The CDR3 totals 15 residues. CDR3 bases: TGTGCCAGCAGCCCACCTAGCGGGGGGGCGAAGACCCAGTACTTC. It codes for CASSPPSGGAKTQYF.

V and J are TRBV28 and TRBJ2-1, with TRBD2 matching over 9 bases. The CDR3 runs 16 residues. Germline V gene sequence: CDR1 MDHEN, CDR2 SYDVKM. J lost 0 bases, V lost 3 bases, and 3 bases had no gene match. The CDR3, as DNA: TGTGCCAGCAGTTTCAAGCGGGAGGCCTCCTACAATGAGCAGTTCTTC. It specifies CASSFKREASYNEQFF.

About this clone itself: This CDR3 is also generated by other DNA sequences in the sample. This sequence joins TRBV6-5 and TRBJ1-5; 8 nucleotides match TRBD1. The V gene end was trimmed by 2 bases and the J gene end by 7 bases; junction bases not matched to a gene: 7. The germline gives CDR1 MNHEY, CDR2 SVGAGI. The length of the CDR3 is 15 residues. In DNA, the CDR3 is TGTGCCAGCAGTTACGGACAGGGAACAGGCCAGCCCCAGCATTTT. Translation gives CASSYGQGTGQPQHF.